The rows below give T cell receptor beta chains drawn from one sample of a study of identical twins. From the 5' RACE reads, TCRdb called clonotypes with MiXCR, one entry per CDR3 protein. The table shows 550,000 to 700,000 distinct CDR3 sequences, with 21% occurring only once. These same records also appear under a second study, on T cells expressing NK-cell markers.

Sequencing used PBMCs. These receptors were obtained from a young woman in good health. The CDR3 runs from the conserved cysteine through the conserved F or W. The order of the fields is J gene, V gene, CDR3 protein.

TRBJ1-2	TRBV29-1	CSVGTGVTYGYTF
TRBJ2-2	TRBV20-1	CSANDVVGGGELFF
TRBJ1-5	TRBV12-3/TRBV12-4	CASSRSQPQHF
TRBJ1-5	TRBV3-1	CASSQGGRGGNQPQHF
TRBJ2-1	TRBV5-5	CASRRTGGYNEQFF
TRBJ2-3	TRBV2	CASLSTDTQYF
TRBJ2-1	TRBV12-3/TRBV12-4	CASSSIPHSRDTNNEQFF
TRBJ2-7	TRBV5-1	CASSSGLTYEQYF
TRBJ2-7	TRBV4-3	CASSQDHSQNAYEQYF
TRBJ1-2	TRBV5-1	CASSEGPRGYTF
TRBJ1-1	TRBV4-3	CASSPGQVAEAFF
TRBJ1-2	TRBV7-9	CASSFNQGATYGYTF
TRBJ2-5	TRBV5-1	CASSLGDQQETQYF
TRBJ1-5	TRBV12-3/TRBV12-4	CASSFSGARDQPQHF
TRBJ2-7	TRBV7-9	CASSLGTGVYEQYF
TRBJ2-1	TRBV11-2	CASSYAGTSGSKGAYNEQFF
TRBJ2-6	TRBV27	CASSFSSGSSGANVLTF
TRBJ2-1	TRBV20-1	CSGLEGPLSYNEQFF
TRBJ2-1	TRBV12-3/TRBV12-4	CASSLYAGTRINEQFF
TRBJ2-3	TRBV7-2	CASSPPPGTSQYF
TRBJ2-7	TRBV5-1	CASSLGYGTPREQYF
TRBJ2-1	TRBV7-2	CASSFKGGSYSNEQFF
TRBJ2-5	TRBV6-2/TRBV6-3	CASSYAGGRAKTQYF
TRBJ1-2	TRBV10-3	CAILREYRGRYGYTF
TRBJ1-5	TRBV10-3	CATSGTQGNQPQHF
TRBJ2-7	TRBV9	CASSVGYTGGSYEQYF
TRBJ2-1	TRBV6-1	CASRREVLGNEQFF
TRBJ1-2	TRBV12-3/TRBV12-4	CASSGDRGYGYTF
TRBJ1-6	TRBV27	CASSHDTYSPLHF
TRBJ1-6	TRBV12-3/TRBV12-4	CASSRESSPLHF
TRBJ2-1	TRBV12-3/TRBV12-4	CASSLTVVEQFF
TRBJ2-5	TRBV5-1	CASSTGAQAGETQYF
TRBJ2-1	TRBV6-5	CASSYSFGPSREEQFF
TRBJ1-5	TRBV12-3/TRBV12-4	CASSPSGGPQHF
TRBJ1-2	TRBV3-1	CASSRKYPPTGYTF
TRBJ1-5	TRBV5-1	CASSSGTGGQPQHF
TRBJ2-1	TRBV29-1	CSVEVTGFKYNEQFF
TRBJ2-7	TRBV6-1	CASSPTGSTGEQYF
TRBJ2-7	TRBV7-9	CASSLQGWGSYEQYF
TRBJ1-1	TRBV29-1	CSVEVQGWTEAFF
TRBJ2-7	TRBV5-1	CASSLDLGGSYEQYF
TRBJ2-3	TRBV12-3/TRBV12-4	CASSFRSTDTQYF
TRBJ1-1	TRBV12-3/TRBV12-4	CASSFFRTEAFF
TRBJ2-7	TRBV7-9	CASSLVTSGASYEQYF
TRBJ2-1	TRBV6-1	CASSPTSGGPHEQFF
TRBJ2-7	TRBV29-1	CSVSLPLYTYNPYEQYF
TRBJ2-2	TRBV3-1	CASSQDMWGSPRGELFF